A single sample gave rise to the 10 T cell receptor beta chains below, sequenced in a study of T-cell memory formation after mild COVID-19. TCRdb itself ran the 5' RACE reads through MiXCR, one entry per CDR3 protein. The table shows some 130,000 distinct CDR3 sequences, with approximately 26% occurring only once. The material sequenced was PBMCs or a T cell subset sorted from them (not recorded which). These receptors were taken from an adult woman who had mild COVID-19 (a few samples of this study predate the infection). Cell type and time point are not known.

The chain has TRBV24-1 and TRBJ1-5, with TRBD1 matching over 7 bases. Germline trimming cut 3 bases from V and 0 bases from J; bases unmatched to any gene: 4. Germline V gives CDR1 KGHDR, CDR2 SFDVKD. This CDR3 contains 16 residues. CDR3: CATSDRTGSSNQPQHF. The CDR3 DNA follows: TGTGCCACCAGTGATAGGACAGGAAGTAGCAATCAGCCCCAGCATTTT.

At least ten counts were recorded for this clonotype. The chain uses TRBV20-1 and TRBJ2-1, with D possibly matching TRBD2 (6 bases). Trimming stripped 5 bases from V and 5 bases from J, with 10 bases between. This CDR3 is 12 amino acids long. The germline V gene has CDR1 DFQATT and CDR2 SNEGSKA (reference sequence). Here the CDR3 DNA reads TGCAGTGCTCGGAGGAGGGACAATGAGCAGTTCTTC. This sequence encodes CSARRRDNEQFF.

The chain uses TRBV2 and TRBJ2-5; no reliable D call. Germline loops: CDR1 SNHLY, CDR2 FYNNEI. The V and J ends lost 3 bases and 2 bases respectively, with 13 bases between them. The CDR3 consists of 15 residues. CDR3 residues: CASSDPKASQETQYF. CDR3 nucleotides: TGTGCCAGCAGTGATCCGAAGGCCTCACAAGAGACCCAGTACTTC. The full variable domain, completed using reference TRBV2 and TRBJ2-5, is EPEVTQTPSHQVTQMGQEVILRCVPISNHLYFYWYRQILGQKVEFLVSFYNNEISEKSEIFDDQFSVERPDGSNFTLKIRSTKLEDSAMYFCASSDPKASQETQYFGPGTRLLVL.

This chain uses TRBV2 with TRBJ1-1, with 8 bases aligning to TRBD1. CDR1 is SNHLY, CDR2 FYNNEI, per germline. This CDR3 is built from 15 residues. The V and J ends lost 2 bases and 8 bases, in that order; junction bases with no gene match: 10. Written as DNA, the CDR3 is TGTGCCAGCAGTGAAAGTTCAGGGGGCGGGATAGAAGCTTTCTTT. Amino acids: CASSESSGGGIEAFF. Variable domain in full (rest from reference TRBV2 and TRBJ1-1): EPEVTQTPSHQVTQMGQEVILRCVPISNHLYFYWYRQILGQKVEFLVSFYNNEISEKSEIFDDQFSVERPDGSNFTLKIRSTKLEDSAMYFCASSESSGGGIEAFFGQGTRLTVV.

The rearrangement joins TRBV7-3 to TRBJ2-1; TRBD2 agrees at 13 bases. Germline values: CDR1 SGHTA, CDR2 FQGTGA. J lost 4 bases, V lost 4 bases, and 4 bases had no gene match. The CDR3 has 16 residues. CDR3 DNA: TGTGCCAGCAGCTCCCAGACTAGCGGGGGGTACAATGAGCAGTTCTTC. Its translation is CASSSQTSGGYNEQFF.

This sequence joins TRBV9 and TRBJ2-1; 10 bases line up with TRBD2. The CDR3 is made up of 11 amino acids. V lost 10 bases to trimming and J lost 7 bases; unmatched junction nucleotides: 2. The V gene's germline CDR1 is SGDLS and CDR2 YYNGEE. The DNA of the CDR3 is TGTGCCTCTAGCGGGGGTAATGAGCAGTTCTTC. This sequence encodes CASSGGNEQFF.

The CDR3 loop reads CASSVGQNSYEQYF. The CDR3 DNA sequence: TGTGCCAGCAGCGTAGGGCAGAACTCATACGAGCAGTACTTC. This rearrangement joins TRBV9 to TRBJ2-7; D remains ambiguous. This CDR3 has 14 residues. CDR1 SGDLS and CDR2 YYNGEE come from the germline V gene. Trimming removed 0 bases at V and 4 bases at J, with 11 bases between. Variable domain in full (rest from reference TRBV9 and TRBJ2-7): DSGVTQTPKHLITATGQRVTLRCSPRSGDLSVYWYQQSLDQGLQFLIQYYNGEERAKGNILERFSAQQFPDLHSELNLSSLELGDSALYFCASSVGQNSYEQYFGPGTRLTVT.

This clonotype has only a few counts. This rearrangement joins TRBV5-5 to TRBJ1-2; tentative D call: TRBD1 (5 bases). V was trimmed by 1 base and J by 3 bases, leaving 10 bases between them. From germline, CDR1 is SGHKS and CDR2 YYEKEE (reference sequence). The CDR3 is 14 amino acids. CDR3 amino acids: CASSLRDGHYGYTF. The DNA of the CDR3 is TGTGCCAGCAGCTTGCGGGACGGACACTATGGCTACACCTTC.

The chain employs TRBV5-1 and TRBJ2-5; maybe TRBD1 (5 bases). This CDR3 has 14 amino acids. The V end was cut by 0 bases, the J end by 2 bases, with 8 bases between. Germline-derived CDR1 and CDR2 are SGHRS and YFSETQ. For the CDR3, the DNA is TGCGCCAGCAGCTTGGAGACAGTACAAGAGACCCAGTACTTC. It specifies CASSLETVQETQYF.

The rearrangement joins TRBV9 to TRBJ2-7, with D tentatively TRBD1 (5 bases). Trimming cost V 0 bases and J 2 bases, with 9 bases left between them. This CDR3 spans 14 amino acids. Germline CDR1 is SGDLS and CDR2 is YYNGEE. The CDR3 DNA is TGTGCCAGCAGCGTAGCGAGACAGCCCTACGAGCAGTACTTC. It translates to CASSVARQPYEQYF.